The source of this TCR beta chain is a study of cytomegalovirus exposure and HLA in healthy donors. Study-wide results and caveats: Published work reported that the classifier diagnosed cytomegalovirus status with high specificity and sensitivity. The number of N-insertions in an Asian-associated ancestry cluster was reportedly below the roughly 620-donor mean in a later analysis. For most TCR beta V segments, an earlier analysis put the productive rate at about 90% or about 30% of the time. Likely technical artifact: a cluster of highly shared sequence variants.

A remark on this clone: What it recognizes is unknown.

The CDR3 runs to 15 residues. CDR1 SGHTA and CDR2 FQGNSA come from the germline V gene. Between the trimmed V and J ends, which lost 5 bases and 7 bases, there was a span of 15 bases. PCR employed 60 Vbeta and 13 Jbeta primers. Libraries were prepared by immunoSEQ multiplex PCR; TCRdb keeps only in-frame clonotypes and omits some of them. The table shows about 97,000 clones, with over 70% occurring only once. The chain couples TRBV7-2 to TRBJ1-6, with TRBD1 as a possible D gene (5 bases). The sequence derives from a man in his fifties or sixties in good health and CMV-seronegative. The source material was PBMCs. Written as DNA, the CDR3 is TGTGCCAGCAGCCAAACGGTGGCAGGGAATTCACCCCTCCACTTT. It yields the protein CASSQTVAGNSPLHF.